Here is one T cell receptor beta chain with its context. High-throughput TCR beta sequencing covered peripheral CD8+ and CD4+ T cells. Reverse transcription used about 0.5 to 1 ug RNA and random hexamers. Amplification of TCR beta CDR3 spanned 54 Vbeta and 13 Jbeta via immunoSEQ multiplex PCR. TCRdb reanalysed the immunoSEQ multiplex PCR reads using MiXCR and keeps one entry per CDR3 protein. The sample holds roughly 120,000 distinct CDR3 sequences, approximately 96% seen once. This sample was included in a study of CD8 T cells in Susac syndrome. Germline V gives CDR1 SQVTM, CDR2 ANQGSEA. V lost 6 bases, J lost 3 bases, and 8 bases stayed unmatched. This CDR3 is built from 13 residues.

This receptor was obtained from a human donor in good health. Material: CD4+ T cells from PBMCs. This chain joins TRBV29-1 and TRBJ2-7; 7 nucleotides align to TRBD1. The CDR3 sequence: CSVLPRDSYEQYF. The CDR3 DNA is TGCAGCGTCCTACCCCGGGACAGCTACGAGCAGTACTTC.